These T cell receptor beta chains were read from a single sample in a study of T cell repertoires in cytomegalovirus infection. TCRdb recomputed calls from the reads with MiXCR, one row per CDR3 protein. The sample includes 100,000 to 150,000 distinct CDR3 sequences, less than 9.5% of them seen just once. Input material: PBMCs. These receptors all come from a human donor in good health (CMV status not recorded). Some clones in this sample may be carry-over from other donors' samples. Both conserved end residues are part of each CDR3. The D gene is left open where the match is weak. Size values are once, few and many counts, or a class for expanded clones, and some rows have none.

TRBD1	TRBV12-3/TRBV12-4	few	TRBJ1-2	CASRRTGGDSGYTF	TGTGCCAGCAGAAGGACAGGAGGGGACTCTGGCTACACCTTC
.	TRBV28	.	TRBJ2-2	CASSLLGDPNTGELFF	TGTGCCAGCAGTTTATTGGGGGATCCGAACACCGGGGAGCTGTTTTTT
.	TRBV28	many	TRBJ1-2	CASGGGSYGYTF	TGTGCCAGCGGCGGGGGGTCCTATGGCTACACCTTC
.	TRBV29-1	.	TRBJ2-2	CSALKPDTGELFF	TGCAGCGCCCTGAAGCCGGACACCGGGGAGCTGTTTTTT
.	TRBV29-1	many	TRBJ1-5	CSVRDNFNQPQHF	TGCAGCGTTCGGGACAACTTCAATCAGCCCCAGCATTTT
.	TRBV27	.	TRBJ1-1	CASSFRENTEAIF	TGTGCCAGCAGTTTCCGGGAGAACACTGAAGCTATCTTT
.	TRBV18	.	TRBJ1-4	CASSIAQTTGATNEKLFF	TGTGCCAGCTCAATCGCGCAGACAACAGGTGCAACTAATGAAAAACTGTTTTTT
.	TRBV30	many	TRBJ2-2	CAWSPTRNTGELFF	TGTGCCTGGTCCCCCACCAGGAACACCGGGGAGCTGTTTTTT
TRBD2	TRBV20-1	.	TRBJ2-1	CSAHLLGLAGGQGQFF	TGCAGTGCCCACCTTCTGGGACTAGCGGGGGGGCAAGGGCAGTTCTTC
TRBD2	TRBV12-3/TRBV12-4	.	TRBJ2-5	CASRPSGGGGPSRETQYF	TGTGCCAGCAGACCAAGCGGTGGCGGGGGGCCGTCCAGAGAGACCCAGTACTTC
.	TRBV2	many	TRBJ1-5	CASSERQPNQPQHF	TGTGCCAGCAGTGAAAGACAGCCTAATCAGCCCCAGCATTTT
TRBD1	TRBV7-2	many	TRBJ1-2	CASSLGTGGARGYTF	TGTGCCAGCAGCTTAGGCACAGGGGGCGCGAGAGGCTACACCTTC
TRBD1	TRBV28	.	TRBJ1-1	CASSLWMDRDLPEAFF	TGTGCCAGCAGTTTATGGATGGACAGGGATCTCCCTGAAGCTTTCTTT
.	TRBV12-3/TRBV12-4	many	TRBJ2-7	CASSTLEFFSEQYF	TGTGCCAGCAGTACCCTAGAATTCTTCTCCGAGCAGTACTTC
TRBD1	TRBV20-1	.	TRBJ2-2	CSAAGQGTGELFF	TGCAGTGCTGCGGGACAGGGGACCGGGGAGCTGTTTTTT
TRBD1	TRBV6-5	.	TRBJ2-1	CASSYVRGTAHNEQFF	TGTGCCAGCAGTTACGTAAGGGGGACAGCTCACAATGAGCAGTTCTTC
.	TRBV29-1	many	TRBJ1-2	CSVKDGDYGYTF	TGCAGCGTCAAAGATGGGGACTATGGCTACACCTTC
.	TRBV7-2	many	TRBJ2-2	CASSLPAGASGELFF	TGTGCCAGCAGCCTCCCGGCGGGGGCCTCGGGGGAGCTGTTTTTT
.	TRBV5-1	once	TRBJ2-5	CAGSRGGVPSETQYF	TGCGCCGGCTCCCGCGGGGGCGTTCCCTCCGAGACCCAGTACTTC
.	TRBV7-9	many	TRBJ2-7	CASSRGQSGTDEQYF	TGTGCCAGCAGCCGAGGGCAGTCTGGGACGGACGAGCAGTACTTC
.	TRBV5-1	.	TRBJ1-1	CASSSGTRNTEAFF	TGCGCCAGCAGCTCCGGGACAAGGAACACTGAAGCTTTCTTT
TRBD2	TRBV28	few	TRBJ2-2	CASSFARGGVGELFF	TGTGCCAGCAGTTTCGCGCGGGGGGGAGTCGGGGAGCTGTTTTTT
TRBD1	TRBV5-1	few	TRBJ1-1	CASRLTDRENTEAFF	TGCGCCAGCAGATTGACGGACAGGGAGAACACTGAAGCTTTCTTT
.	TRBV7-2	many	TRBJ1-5	CASSLDSLGNQPQHF	TGTGCCAGCAGCTTGGACAGTTTAGGGAATCAGCCCCAGCATTTT
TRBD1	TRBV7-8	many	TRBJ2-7	CASSPQGPTEQYF	TGTGCCAGCAGCCCACAGGGGCCTACGGAGCAGTACTTC
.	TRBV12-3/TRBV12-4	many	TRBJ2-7	CASSSGTSGSYEQYF	TGTGCCAGCAGCTCCGGGACATCCGGCTCCTACGAGCAGTACTTC
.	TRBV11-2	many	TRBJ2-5	CASSKMRAGGLETQYF	TGTGCCAGCAGCAAAATGAGGGCCGGCGGATTAGAGACCCAGTACTTC